This TCR beta chain was profiled in a study of blood T cell repertoires in COVID-19. Study overall: Collection of acute and convalescent COVID-19 samples took place in the United States, Italy and Spain.

The germline CDR1 and CDR2 sequences are SGHDN and FVKESK. V lost 3 bases, J lost 2 bases, and 3 bases stayed unmatched. CDR3 length: 15 residues. Per the study methods: Reference gene primer amplification yielded estimated nucleated cell counts. The data were produced by immunoSEQ multiplex PCR, yet TCRdb's version contains in-frame clones alone and is incomplete. For V, J and clone size, that table is used; D and trimming come from the DNA. The table shows roughly 430,000 clones, with 70% to 90% occurring only once. Those enrolled, adults aged roughly 18 to 100 years, came from 25 or so US areas. This clonotype was sampled from a woman in her 40s with acute COVID-19. The sample was PBMCs or T cells enriched from blood (not recorded which). The chain links TRBV14 to TRBJ2-7; 11 bases are shared with TRBD1. CDR3 loop: CASSQRTGGPYEQYF. The CDR3 DNA follows: TGTGCCAGCAGCCAGAGGACAGGGGGCCCCTACGAGCAGTACTTC.